A selection of T cell receptor beta chains follows, all from one sample in a study of blood T cell repertoires in COVID-19. Libraries were prepared by immunoSEQ multiplex PCR; TCRdb keeps only in-frame clonotypes and omits some of them. The data contain more than 150,000 clones, about 80% of them singletons. Sample: peripheral blood. All receptors come from a man aged 30 to 39 with active or convalescent COVID-19. The CDR3 runs from the conserved cysteine through the conserved F or W. Each record gives: J gene, V gene, D gene, clone size, CDR3 DNA, CDR3 protein. A D gene is named only where the DNA matches it firmly. Some rows have no size entry. The others give once, few or many, or a class for an expanded clone.

TRBJ1-2 | TRBV27 | NA | few | TGTGCCAGCAGTTTACAGGGGACCTATGGCTACACCTTC | CASSLQGTYGYTF
TRBJ1-6 | TRBV7-3 | NA | NA | TGTGCCAGCGGGAGAGAGCGGTCACCCCTCCACTTT | CASGRERSPLHF
TRBJ2-2 | TRBV25-1 | TRBD1 | NA | TGTGCCAGCAGTGTGAGACAGGGAACCGGGGAGCTGTTTTTT | CASSVRQGTGELFF
TRBJ1-6 | TRBV7-9 | TRBD1 | NA | TGTGCCAGCAGCTCTAGACAGGGGAATAATTCACCCCTCCACTTT | CASSSRQGNNSPLHF
TRBJ2-7 | TRBV24-1 | NA | NA | TGTGCCACCAGTTCGCAGGGCCTACCTTGGGAGCAGTACTTC | CATSSQGLPWEQYF
TRBJ2-5 | TRBV18 | TRBD2 | NA | TGTGCCAGCTCACCACTGAGCGGGGGAACCCAAGAGACCCAGTACTTC | CASSPLSGGTQETQYF
TRBJ1-4 | TRBV5-1 | NA | NA | TGCGCCAGCAGCTTAGGGAGCTTAGACGAAAAACTGTTTTTT | CASSLGSLDEKLFF
TRBJ1-5 | TRBV3-1/TRBV3-2 | NA | NA | TGTGCCAGCAGCCAAGACGTGGGGAGCTATAGCAATCAGCCCCAGCATTTT | CASSQDVGSYSNQPQHF
TRBJ2-1 | TRBV24-1 | TRBD2 | NA | TGTGCCACCAGTGATTCTTCACTAGCGGGAGCGAGGAATGAGCAGTTCTTC | CATSDSSLAGARNEQFF
TRBJ1-2 | TRBV5-6 | TRBD1 | NA | TGTGCCAGCAGCTTGGGGACAGGGTCCTACACTTTCTTC | CASSLGTGSYTFF
TRBJ2-1 | TRBV2 | TRBD2 | NA | TGTGCCAGCAGAAGGACTAGCGGGTCTAGCTCCTACAATGAGCAGTTCTTC | CASRRTSGSSSYNEQFF
TRBJ1-3 | TRBV11-3 | NA | few | TGTGCCAGCAGCGACTGGATAAAGGACAGCCGGGTCACCATATATTTT | CASSDWIKDSRVTIYF
TRBJ2-3 | TRBV30 | NA | NA | TGTGCCTGGAGTGTCATCCGCACAGATACGCAGTATTTT | CAWSVIRTDTQYF
TRBJ2-3 | TRBV5-1 | NA | NA | TGCGCCAGCAGCATAACAGGGACGGAGGATACGCAGTATTTT | CASSITGTEDTQYF
TRBJ1-1 | TRBV5-1 | TRBD1 | NA | TGCGCCAGCAGAAGGACAGGGGGCAAGCAGGCTGAAGCTTTCTTT | CASRRTGGKQAEAFF
TRBJ2-3 | TRBV12-3/TRBV12-4 | NA | NA | TGTGCCAGCAGTCTACTAGACACAGATACGCAGTATTTT | CASSLLDTDTQYF
TRBJ2-4 | TRBV28 | TRBD2 | NA | TGTGCCAGCAGTTTTAGACTAGCGGGGGGGGCGATTCAGTACTTC | CASSFRLAGGAIQYF
TRBJ2-1 | TRBV7-8 | TRBD2 | NA | TGTGCCAGCAGCTTAGCGCTTAGCGGGCGCGCCTACAATGAGCAGTTCTTC | CASSLALSGRAYNEQFF
TRBJ2-1 | TRBV7-2 | TRBD2 | NA | TGTGCCAGCAGCCGGGCTAGCGGACTCAATGAGCAGTTCTTC | CASSRASGLNEQFF
TRBJ1-2 | TRBV28 | NA | NA | TGTGCCAGCAGTTTTGGAGGGGCTTACTATGGCTACACCTTC | CASSFGGAYYGYTF
TRBJ1-3 | TRBV7-2 | NA | NA | TGTGCCAGCAGCTACATGGACACCATATATTTT | CASSYMDTIYF
TRBJ2-5 | TRBV28 | TRBD1 | NA | TGTGCCAGCAGTTTGGGACAGTCCCAAGAGACCCAGTACTTC | CASSLGQSQETQYF
TRBJ1-3 | TRBV6-5 | TRBD1 | NA | TGTGCCAGCAGTTACTTTGCAGGGGGAGGAAACACCATATATTTT | CASSYFAGGGNTIYF
TRBJ1-1 | TRBV7-8 | TRBD1 | NA | TGTGCCAGCAGCTCGGACAGGGGGGCCATGGTGGCGCTGAACACTGAAGCTTTCTTT | CASSSDRGAMVALNTEAFF
TRBJ2-1 | TRBV7-8 | NA | NA | TGTGCCAGCAGCTTATGGGGGGCGGGAGCGAGCAATGAGCAGTTCTTC | CASSLWGAGASNEQFF
TRBJ1-2 | TRBV5-4 | TRBD1 | NA | TGTGCCAGCGCACGGGGGGACAGGGTCTATGGCTACACCTTC | CASARGDRVYGYTF
TRBJ1-1 | TRBV27 | NA | NA | TGTGCCAGCAGTTTCGGACGGGAGAACACTGAAGCTTTCTTT | CASSFGRENTEAFF
TRBJ2-1 | TRBV10-3 | TRBD2 | NA | TGTGCCATCAGCCTTCTAGCGGTGAGCTCCTACAATGAGCAGTTCTTC | CAISLLAVSSYNEQFF